This entry lists 30 T cell receptor beta chains sequenced from one sample in a study of cytomegalovirus exposure and HLA in healthy donors. 60 Vbeta and 13 Jbeta primers were used in PCR. Assay: immunoSEQ multiplex PCR; the TCRdb copy retains only in-frame clones and omits some. The table includes 130,000 or so clones, approximately 84% detected once. The source material was PBMCs. These TCRs come from a woman between 40 and 50 years old in good health and CMV-seronegative.

This chain joins TRBV7-9 and TRBJ2-7, with 8 bases matching TRBD1. The CDR3 has 12 residues. The J segment lost 2 bases and the V segment lost 10 bases, leaving 4 bases of the junction unmatched. CDR1 and CDR2 from the germline V gene are SEHNR and FQNEAQ (reference sequence). The CDR3 is CATGTGPYEQYF. CDR3 nucleotides: TGTGCCACCGGGACAGGACCCTACGAGCAGTACTTC.

V usage is TRBV4-1 and J usage is TRBJ2-7; 11 bases match TRBD2. Germline values: CDR1 MGHRA, CDR2 YSYEKL. This CDR3 region has 15 residues. The junction had 3 bases not matched to a gene; V was cut back by 3 bases and J by 2 bases. CDR3 sequence (DNA): TGCGCCAGCAGCCAGGTACTAGCGGGGGCCTACGAGCAGTACTTC. It encodes CASSQVLAGAYEQYF.

This chain connects TRBV18 to TRBJ1-1; possible D gene TRBD1, 5 bases. Trimming stripped 4 bases from V and 8 bases from J, with 11 bases between. This CDR3 is 12 amino acids long. Germline CDR1 reads KGHSH; CDR2 reads LQKENI. As DNA, the CDR3 is TGTGCCAGCTCACTCCAGGGAACCGAAGCTTTCTTT. Amino acids: CASSLQGTEAFF.

The chain employs TRBV7-9 and TRBJ2-7; TRBD2 might be the D (6 bases). CDR3 length: 14 amino acids. Trimming stripped 3 bases from V and 1 base from J, with 10 bases between. CDR1 is SEHNR, CDR2 FQNEAQ, per germline (reference sequence). The CDR3 DNA sequence: TGTGCCAGCAGCTTCGGCGGAGGGTCCTACGAGCAGTACTTC. Translation: CASSFGGGSYEQYF. Combining the CDR3 with reference TRBV7-9 and TRBJ2-7 gives the whole variable domain DTGVSQNPRHKITKRGQNVTFRCDPISEHNRLYWYRQTLGQGPEFLTYFQNEAQLEKSRLLSDRFSAERPKGSFSTLEIQRTEQGDSAMYLCASSFGGGSYEQYFGPGTRLTVT.

The CDR3 is CASSSTRKQNIQYF. The CDR3 DNA reads TGTGCCAGCAGTTCAACACGAAAACAAAACATTCAGTACTTC. This chain joins TRBV27 and TRBJ2-4; the D is unclear. This CDR3 is 14 amino acids long. Germline V gene sequence: CDR1 MNHEY, CDR2 SMNVEV (reference sequence). The V gene lost 4 bases and the J gene lost 5 bases, with 12 bases spanning the gap.

V gene TRBV9 combines with J gene TRBJ2-1, with 11 bases that match TRBD2. Germline CDR1 is SGDLS and CDR2 is YYNGEE. The CDR3 runs to 15 residues. The J segment lost 4 bases and the V segment lost 4 bases, leaving 4 bases of the junction unmatched. CDR3 residues: CASSMGLAEYNEQFF. The CDR3 DNA is TGTGCCAGCAGCATGGGACTAGCGGAATACAATGAGCAGTTCTTC.

This chain connects TRBV7-9 to TRBJ2-1; 7 nucleotides align to TRBD2. This CDR3 spans 15 amino acids. Germline V CDR1 and CDR2: SEHNR, FQNEAQ (reference sequence). J was trimmed by 6 bases and V by 6 bases; bases with no gene match: 11. CDR3 region: CASSPRGREGNEQFF. The CDR3 nucleotides read TGTGCCAGCAGTCCTAGAGGGAGGGAGGGCAATGAGCAGTTCTTC.

The CDR3 region is CASWASGHNEQFF. The CDR3, as DNA: TGTGCCAGTTGGGCTAGCGGACACAATGAGCAGTTCTTC. V and J are TRBV6-6 and TRBJ2-1; 7 nucleotides line up with TRBD2. This CDR3 contains 13 residues. Losses at the gene ends were 9 bases for V and 5 bases for J; bases not matched to a gene: 7. Germline V lookup: CDR1 MNHNY, CDR2 SVGAGI (reference sequence).

This chain links TRBV18 with TRBJ2-5; D may be TRBD2 (6 bases). V was shortened by 0 bases and J by 4 bases, with 9 bases between the two germline ends. This CDR3 has 14 amino acids. The germline CDR1 and CDR2 sequences are KGHSH and LQKENI. CDR3 DNA sequence: TGTGCCAGCTCACCACCGGGGGGAAGAGAGACCCAGTACTTC. The encoded protein is CASSPPGGRETQYF.

The rearrangement links TRBV5-5 to TRBJ1-1, with D maybe TRBD1 (6 bases). This CDR3 has 18 amino acids. CDR1 is SGHKS, CDR2 YYEKEE, per germline (reference sequence). Trimming took off 2 bases at V and 5 bases at J, with 25 bases between the two ends. The CDR3: CASSFQWVTTGGLTEAFF. The CDR3 DNA sequence: TGTGCCAGCAGCTTCCAATGGGTGACGACAGGCGGGTTAACTGAAGCTTTCTTT. Combining the CDR3 with reference TRBV5-5 and TRBJ1-1 gives the whole variable domain DAGVTQSPTHLIKTRGQQVTLRCSPISGHKSVSWYQQVLGQGPQFIFQYYEKEERGRGNFPDRFSARQFPNYSSELNVNALLLGDSALYLCASSFQWVTTGGLTEAFFGQGTRLTVV.

A single count supports this clone. The chain links TRBV5-6 to TRBJ2-7, with D possibly TRBD1 on 5 matching bases. The CDR3 spans 12 residues. V lost 4 bases, J lost 3 bases, and 8 bases lay in between. The V gene's germline CDR1 is SGHDT and CDR2 YYEEEE. CDR3 residues: CASSDQGYEQYF. CDR3 nucleotides: TGTGCCAGCAGCGACCAGGGCTACGAGCAGTACTTC. The full variable domain, completed using reference TRBV5-6 and TRBJ2-7, is DAGVTQSPTHLIKTRGQQVTLRCSPKSGHDTVSWYQQALGQGPQFIFQYYEEEERQRGNFPDRFSGHQFPNYSSELNVNALLLGDSALYLCASSDQGYEQYFGPGTRLTVT.

This chain joins TRBV12-5 and TRBJ1-1; D ambiguous. Germline lookup yields CDR1 LGHNT and CDR2 FRNRAP. The CDR3 extends over 14 amino acids. The V end was cut by 2 bases, the J end by 2 bases, with 9 bases between. DNA for the CDR3: TGTGCTAGTGGTTTGTGGCCCCCTAACACTGAAGCTTTCTTT. Protein product: CASGLWPPNTEAFF. The full variable domain, rest sourced from reference TRBV12-5 and TRBJ1-1, is DARVTQTPRHKVTEMGQEVTMRCQPILGHNTVFWYRQTMMQGLELLAYFRNRAPLDDSGMPKDRFSAEMPDATLATLKIQPSEPRDSAVYFCASGLWPPNTEAFFGQGTRLTVV.

The chain carries TRBV9 and TRBJ2-5, with D perhaps matching TRBD2 (6 bases). The ends were cut back, 2 bases at V and 0 bases at J, with 14 bases in the middle. Germline CDR1 is SGDLS and CDR2 is YYNGEE. CDR3 size: 16 residues. The CDR3 sequence is CASSVSGGGNQETQYF. The CDR3 nucleotides are TGTGCCAGCAGCGTCTCCGGAGGAGGGAACCAAGAGACCCAGTACTTC.

This rearrangement joins TRBV5-1 to TRBJ2-1, with TRBD2 matching over 7 bases. Germline lookup yields CDR1 SGHRS and CDR2 YFSETQ. Trimming at V came to 0 bases and at J to 5 bases, leaving 14 bases not matched to a gene. The CDR3 runs 18 residues. CDR3 protein: CASSLVAGPGAGNNEQFF. In DNA, the CDR3 is TGCGCCAGCAGCTTGGTGGCAGGCCCTGGAGCGGGAAACAATGAGCAGTTCTTC.

V gene TRBV5-1 combines with J gene TRBJ2-1, with no clear D. The germline V gene encodes CDR1 SGHRS and CDR2 YFSETQ. Between the trimmed V and J ends, which lost 1 base and 5 bases, there was a span of 10 bases. This CDR3 has 14 residues. CDR3 protein: CASSLRLINNEQFF. The CDR3 DNA sequence: TGCGCCAGCAGCTTGCGACTTATAAACAATGAGCAGTTCTTC.

This chain joins TRBV10-3 and TRBJ2-1, with D unclear. Trimming removed 3 bases at V and 5 bases at J, with 8 bases between. CDR1 and CDR2 from the germline V gene are ENHRY and SYGVKD. The CDR3 is 13 amino acids. The CDR3 sequence is CAISDLPNNEQFF. DNA for the CDR3: TGTGCCATCAGTGACCTACCTAACAATGAGCAGTTCTTC.

This clone was counted only a few times. This chain joins TRBV19 and TRBJ2-7; D is ambiguous. Germline CDR1 and CDR2: LNHDA and SQIVND (reference sequence). V gave up 5 bases and J gave up 0 bases, with 8 bases separating them. This CDR3 has 13 residues. CDR3 residues: CASSVAFSYEQYF. The DNA for the CDR3 is TGTGCCAGTAGTGTGGCCTTCTCCTACGAGCAGTACTTC.

J is TRBJ2-7 and V is TRBV7-9; D might be TRBD2 (6 bases). CDR3 length equals 15 residues. V lost 5 bases to trimming and J lost 0 bases, with 14 bases between them. Germline V gene sequence: CDR1 SEHNR, CDR2 FQNEAQ (reference sequence). In DNA form, the CDR3 reads TGTGCCAGCAGCGGTTGGGCGGGAAGCTCCTACGAGCAGTACTTC. This gives the protein CASSGWAGSSYEQYF.

The DNA of the CDR3 is TGCAGCGCCCGGGACTACCGCACAGATACGCAGTATTTT. Amino acid sequence: CSARDYRTDTQYF. J is TRBJ2-3 and V is TRBV29-1; 7 bases are a match to TRBD2. From germline, CDR1 is SQVTM and CDR2 ANQGSEA. The CDR3 extends over 13 amino acids. Trimming at V came to 7 bases and at J to 1 base, leaving 5 bases not matched to a gene.

CDR3 DNA sequence: TGTGCCAGCAGTCTCACCCCACCGGAGCGGGAGGACTACAATGAGCAGTTCTTC. Its protein is CASSLTPPEREDYNEQFF. V and J are TRBV27 and TRBJ2-1, with TRBD2 identical over 9 bases. This CDR3 region has 18 residues. Germline V gene lookup returns CDR1 MNHEY and CDR2 SMNVEV (reference sequence). Unmatched junction bases numbered 14, after V lost 5 bases and J lost 3 bases.

This clone appeared a few times. The gene calls are TRBV5-1 and TRBJ2-7, with 10 bases lining up with TRBD1. The CDR3 is 14 amino acids. The germline V gene encodes CDR1 SGHRS and CDR2 YFSETQ. J was trimmed by 3 bases and V by 4 bases; bases with no gene match: 4. CDR3 DNA: TGCGCCAGCAGCGCCGGGACAGGGGTCTACGAGCAGTACTTC. It is translated as CASSAGTGVYEQYF.

The chain employs TRBV19 and TRBJ1-2; 8 positions agree with TRBD1. J was trimmed by 4 bases and V by 3 bases; bases with no gene match: 10. The germline V gene has CDR1 LNHDA and CDR2 SQIVND (reference sequence). The CDR3 covers 16 residues. DNA for the CDR3: TGTGCCAGTAGTATCCACGGACAGGGACAACTCTATGGCTACACCTTC. Translated: CASSIHGQGQLYGYTF.

The table lists this clone with a few counts. The chain carries TRBV13 and TRBJ1-2; the D is unclear. Germline V gives CDR1 PRHDT, CDR2 FYEKMQ (reference sequence). This CDR3 region has 12 residues. The V gene lost 6 bases and the J gene lost 8 bases, with 13 bases spanning the gap. CDR3 in DNA: TGTGCCAGCAGTATCCTCTCGGAGGGCTACACCTTC. Amino acid sequence: CASSILSEGYTF.

This chain uses TRBV11-2 with TRBJ1-1; 7 positions match TRBD1. The CDR3 contains 15 residues. V was pared by 2 bases and J by 4 bases, with 7 bases of the junction left unmatched. Germline-derived CDR1 and CDR2 are SGHAT and FQNNGV. CDR3 residues: CASSLMGQLGTEAFF. CDR3 coding DNA: TGTGCCAGCAGCTTAATGGGACAGTTGGGCACTGAAGCTTTCTTT.

The CDR3 here is CASSFPDRVEAYEQYF. The DNA of the CDR3 is TGTGCCAGCAGTTTCCCCGACAGGGTCGAAGCCTACGAGCAGTACTTC. The chain recombines TRBV28 with TRBJ2-7, with 7 bases matching TRBD1. V shed 3 bases, J shed 2 bases, and the junction held 10 bases outside the gene matches. This CDR3 is 16 amino acids long. CDR1 is MDHEN, CDR2 SYDVKM, per germline.

This clone turned up a few times. V gene TRBV18 combines with J gene TRBJ1-1; no clear D gene. Trimming left V 4 bases short and J 1 base short, with 7 bases between. CDR1 KGHSH and CDR2 LQKENI come from the germline V gene. CDR3 length: 13 amino acids. The CDR3 region has the DNA TGTGCCAGCTCACGAGACAAGAACACTGAAGCTTTCTTT. Protein product: CASSRDKNTEAFF.

This rearrangement joins TRBV9 to TRBJ2-1, with 11 bases aligning to TRBD2. V gave up 0 bases and J gave up 9 bases; unmatched junction bases: 11. CDR1 and CDR2 (germline): SGDLS, YYNGEE. The CDR3 extends over 17 amino acids. DNA for the CDR3: TGTGCCAGCAGCGTAGCTTCGGCTAGCGGGAGGACGGGTGAGCAGTTCTTC. Protein sequence: CASSVASASGRTGEQFF. Together with reference TRBV9 and TRBJ2-1, the CDR3 gives the full variable domain: DSGVTQTPKHLITATGQRVTLRCSPRSGDLSVYWYQQSLDQGLQFLIQYYNGEERAKGNILERFSAQQFPDLHSELNLSSLELGDSALYFCASSVASASGRTGEQFFGPGTRLTVL.

The V gene is TRBV27, the J gene TRBJ1-5, with D unresolved. The CDR3 totals 15 residues. Trimming shortened V by 6 bases and J by 4 bases, and 16 bases separated the two germline ends. Per germline, CDR1 MNHEY and CDR2 SMNVEV (reference sequence). The CDR3 nucleotides are TGTGCCAGCAGCGAAAGTCCGGGGTCAAATCAGCCCCAGCATTTT. Its translation: CASSESPGSNQPQHF.

The V and J genes are TRBV5-1 and TRBJ1-4, with a possible D match to TRBD1 (5 bases). The V gene's germline CDR1 is SGHRS and CDR2 YFSETQ. The V gene lost 0 bases and the J gene lost 6 bases, with 12 bases spanning the gap. CDR3 size: 15 residues. The CDR3 coding sequence is TGCGCCAGCAGCTTGGAAGGCAGGGAGGATGAAAAACTGTTTTTT. It translates to CASSLEGREDEKLFF.

This chain uses TRBV7-2 with TRBJ2-1, with a possible D match to TRBD1 (5 bases). V dropped 2 bases and J dropped 6 bases, with 14 bases sitting between them. The CDR3 spans 15 residues. CDR1 and CDR2 from the germline V gene are SGHTA and FQGNSA. CDR3 nucleotide sequence: TGTGCCAGCAGCTTACAGGGTTTCGAAGGCAATGAGCAGTTCTTC. Protein product: CASSLQGFEGNEQFF.